This T cell receptor beta chain was sequenced in a study of T cell changes during pregnancy in multiple sclerosis. Sequenced by immunoSEQ multiplex PCR; TCRdb stores in-frame clones only, minus some. The data contain some 30,000 clones, approximately 90% of them singletons. This receptor was identified in a female donor with multiple sclerosis, enrolled in a pregnancy study. The input for sequencing was CD8+ T cells from peripheral blood mononuclear cells, taken in the second trimester of pregnancy.

The CDR3 DNA follows: TGTGCCAGCAGTTTGGCGGGACCCAGCTCCTACGAGCAGTACTTC. As protein: CASSLAGPSSYEQYF. The V and J genes are TRBV27 and TRBJ2-7; a weak D match, TRBD2 (6 bases). V was pared by 3 bases and J by 0 bases, with 12 bases between. This CDR3 spans 15 amino acids. The germline V gene encodes CDR1 MNHEY and CDR2 SMNVEV (reference sequence).